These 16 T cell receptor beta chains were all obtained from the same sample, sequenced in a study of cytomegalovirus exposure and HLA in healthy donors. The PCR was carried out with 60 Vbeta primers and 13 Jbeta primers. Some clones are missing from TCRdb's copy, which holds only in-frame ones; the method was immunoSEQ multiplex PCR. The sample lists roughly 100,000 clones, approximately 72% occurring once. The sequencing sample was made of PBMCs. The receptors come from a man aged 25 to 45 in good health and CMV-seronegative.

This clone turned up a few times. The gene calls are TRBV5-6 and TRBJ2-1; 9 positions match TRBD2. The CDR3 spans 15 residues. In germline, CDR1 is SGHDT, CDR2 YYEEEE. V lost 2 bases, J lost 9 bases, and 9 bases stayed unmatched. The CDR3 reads CASSFGGRASSEQFF. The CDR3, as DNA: TGTGCCAGCAGCTTCGGCGGGAGGGCCTCGAGTGAGCAGTTCTTC.

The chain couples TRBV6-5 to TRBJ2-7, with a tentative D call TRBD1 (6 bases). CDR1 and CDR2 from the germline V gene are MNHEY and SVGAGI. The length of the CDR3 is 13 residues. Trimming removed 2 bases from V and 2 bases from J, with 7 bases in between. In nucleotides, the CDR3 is TGTGCCAGCAGTTACCGGACAGCCTACGAGCAGTACTTC. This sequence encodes CASSYRTAYEQYF.

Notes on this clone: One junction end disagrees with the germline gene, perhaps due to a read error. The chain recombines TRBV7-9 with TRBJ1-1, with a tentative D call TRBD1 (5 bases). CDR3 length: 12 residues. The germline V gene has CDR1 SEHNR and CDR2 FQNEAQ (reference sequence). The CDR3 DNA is TGTTCCAGCAGCTTTAGGACACCTGAAGCTTTCTTT. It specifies CSSSFRTPEAFF.

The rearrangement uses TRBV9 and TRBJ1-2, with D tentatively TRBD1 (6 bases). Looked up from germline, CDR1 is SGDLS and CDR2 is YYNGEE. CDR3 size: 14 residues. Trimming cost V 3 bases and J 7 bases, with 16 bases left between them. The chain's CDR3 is CASSETTQGSGYTF. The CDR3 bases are TGTGCCAGCAGCGAGACGACACAGGGCTCTGGCTACACCTTC.

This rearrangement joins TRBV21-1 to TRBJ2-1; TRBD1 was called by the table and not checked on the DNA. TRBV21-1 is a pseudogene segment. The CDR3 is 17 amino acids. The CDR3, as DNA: TGTGCCAGCAGCAAACTCGACGTCGGGACAGATTACAATGAGCAGTTCTTC. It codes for CASSKLDVGTDYNEQFF.

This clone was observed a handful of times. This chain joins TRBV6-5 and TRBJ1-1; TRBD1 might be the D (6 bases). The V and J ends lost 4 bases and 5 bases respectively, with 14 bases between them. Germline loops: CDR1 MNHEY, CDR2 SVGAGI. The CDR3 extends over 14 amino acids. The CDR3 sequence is CASSFQPQGTEAFF. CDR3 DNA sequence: TGTGCCAGCAGTTTCCAACCACAGGGAACTGAAGCTTTCTTT.

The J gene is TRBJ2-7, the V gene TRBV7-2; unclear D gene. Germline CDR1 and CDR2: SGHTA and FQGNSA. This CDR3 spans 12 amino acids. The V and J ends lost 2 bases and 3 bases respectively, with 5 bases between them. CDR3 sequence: CASSLFNYEQYF. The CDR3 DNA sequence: TGTGCCAGCAGCTTATTCAACTACGAGCAGTACTTC.

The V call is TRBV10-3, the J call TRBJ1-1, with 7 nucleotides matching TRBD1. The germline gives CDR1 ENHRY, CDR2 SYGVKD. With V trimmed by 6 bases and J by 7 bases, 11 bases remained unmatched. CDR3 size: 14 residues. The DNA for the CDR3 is TGTGCCATCAGGGTCGACAGGGCCGTCAATGAAGCTTTCTTT. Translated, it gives CAIRVDRAVNEAFF.

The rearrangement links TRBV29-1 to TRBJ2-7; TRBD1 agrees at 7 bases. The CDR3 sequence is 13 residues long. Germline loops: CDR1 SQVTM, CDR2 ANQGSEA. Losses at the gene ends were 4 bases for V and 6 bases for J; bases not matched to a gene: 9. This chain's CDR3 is CSVAPDREGEQYF. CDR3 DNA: TGCAGCGTTGCCCCTGACAGGGAAGGCGAGCAGTACTTC.

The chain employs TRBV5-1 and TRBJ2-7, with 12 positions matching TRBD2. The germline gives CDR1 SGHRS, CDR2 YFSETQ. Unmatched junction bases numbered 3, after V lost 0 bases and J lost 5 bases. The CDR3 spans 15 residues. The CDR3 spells CASSLEASGGDEQYF. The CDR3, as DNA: TGCGCCAGCAGCTTGGAGGCTAGCGGGGGGGACGAGCAGTACTTC.

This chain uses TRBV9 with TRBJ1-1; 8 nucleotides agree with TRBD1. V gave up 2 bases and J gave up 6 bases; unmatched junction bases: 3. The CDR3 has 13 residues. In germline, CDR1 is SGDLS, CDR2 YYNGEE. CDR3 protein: CASSVTGVSEAFF. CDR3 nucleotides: TGTGCCAGCAGCGTGACAGGGGTTTCTGAAGCTTTCTTT.

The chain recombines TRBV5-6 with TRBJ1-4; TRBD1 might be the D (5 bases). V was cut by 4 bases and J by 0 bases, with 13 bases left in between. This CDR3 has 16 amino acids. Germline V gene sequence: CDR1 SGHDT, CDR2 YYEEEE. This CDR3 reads CASSGRGSPTNEKLFF. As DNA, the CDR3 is TGTGCCAGCAGCGGGAGGGGCAGTCCAACTAATGAAAAACTGTTTTTT.

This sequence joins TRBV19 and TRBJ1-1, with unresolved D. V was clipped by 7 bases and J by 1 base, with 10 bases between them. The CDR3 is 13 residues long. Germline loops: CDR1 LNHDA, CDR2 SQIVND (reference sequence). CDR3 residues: CASTQTANTEAFF. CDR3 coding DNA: TGTGCCAGTACCCAAACAGCGAACACTGAAGCTTTCTTT.

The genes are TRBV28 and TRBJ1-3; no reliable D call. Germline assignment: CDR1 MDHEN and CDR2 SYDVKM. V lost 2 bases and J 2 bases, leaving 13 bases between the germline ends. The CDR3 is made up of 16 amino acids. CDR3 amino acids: CASSLPRSSTGNTIYF. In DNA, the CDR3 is TGTGCCAGCAGTTTACCCCGAAGCTCGACTGGAAACACCATATATTTT.

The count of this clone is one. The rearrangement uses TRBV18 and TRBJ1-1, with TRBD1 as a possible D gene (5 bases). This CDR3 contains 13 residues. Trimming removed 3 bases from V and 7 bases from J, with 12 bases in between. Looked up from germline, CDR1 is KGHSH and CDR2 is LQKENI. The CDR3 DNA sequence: TGTGCCAGCTCACCGACAGCCCAAGGTGAAGCTTTCTTT. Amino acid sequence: CASSPTAQGEAFF.

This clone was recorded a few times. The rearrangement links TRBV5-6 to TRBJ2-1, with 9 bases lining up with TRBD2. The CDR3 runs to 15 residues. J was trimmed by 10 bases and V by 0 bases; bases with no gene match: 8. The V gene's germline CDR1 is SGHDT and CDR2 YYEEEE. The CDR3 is CASSLGGGRAWEQFF. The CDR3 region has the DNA TGTGCCAGCAGCTTGGGGGGCGGGAGGGCTTGGGAGCAGTTCTTC.